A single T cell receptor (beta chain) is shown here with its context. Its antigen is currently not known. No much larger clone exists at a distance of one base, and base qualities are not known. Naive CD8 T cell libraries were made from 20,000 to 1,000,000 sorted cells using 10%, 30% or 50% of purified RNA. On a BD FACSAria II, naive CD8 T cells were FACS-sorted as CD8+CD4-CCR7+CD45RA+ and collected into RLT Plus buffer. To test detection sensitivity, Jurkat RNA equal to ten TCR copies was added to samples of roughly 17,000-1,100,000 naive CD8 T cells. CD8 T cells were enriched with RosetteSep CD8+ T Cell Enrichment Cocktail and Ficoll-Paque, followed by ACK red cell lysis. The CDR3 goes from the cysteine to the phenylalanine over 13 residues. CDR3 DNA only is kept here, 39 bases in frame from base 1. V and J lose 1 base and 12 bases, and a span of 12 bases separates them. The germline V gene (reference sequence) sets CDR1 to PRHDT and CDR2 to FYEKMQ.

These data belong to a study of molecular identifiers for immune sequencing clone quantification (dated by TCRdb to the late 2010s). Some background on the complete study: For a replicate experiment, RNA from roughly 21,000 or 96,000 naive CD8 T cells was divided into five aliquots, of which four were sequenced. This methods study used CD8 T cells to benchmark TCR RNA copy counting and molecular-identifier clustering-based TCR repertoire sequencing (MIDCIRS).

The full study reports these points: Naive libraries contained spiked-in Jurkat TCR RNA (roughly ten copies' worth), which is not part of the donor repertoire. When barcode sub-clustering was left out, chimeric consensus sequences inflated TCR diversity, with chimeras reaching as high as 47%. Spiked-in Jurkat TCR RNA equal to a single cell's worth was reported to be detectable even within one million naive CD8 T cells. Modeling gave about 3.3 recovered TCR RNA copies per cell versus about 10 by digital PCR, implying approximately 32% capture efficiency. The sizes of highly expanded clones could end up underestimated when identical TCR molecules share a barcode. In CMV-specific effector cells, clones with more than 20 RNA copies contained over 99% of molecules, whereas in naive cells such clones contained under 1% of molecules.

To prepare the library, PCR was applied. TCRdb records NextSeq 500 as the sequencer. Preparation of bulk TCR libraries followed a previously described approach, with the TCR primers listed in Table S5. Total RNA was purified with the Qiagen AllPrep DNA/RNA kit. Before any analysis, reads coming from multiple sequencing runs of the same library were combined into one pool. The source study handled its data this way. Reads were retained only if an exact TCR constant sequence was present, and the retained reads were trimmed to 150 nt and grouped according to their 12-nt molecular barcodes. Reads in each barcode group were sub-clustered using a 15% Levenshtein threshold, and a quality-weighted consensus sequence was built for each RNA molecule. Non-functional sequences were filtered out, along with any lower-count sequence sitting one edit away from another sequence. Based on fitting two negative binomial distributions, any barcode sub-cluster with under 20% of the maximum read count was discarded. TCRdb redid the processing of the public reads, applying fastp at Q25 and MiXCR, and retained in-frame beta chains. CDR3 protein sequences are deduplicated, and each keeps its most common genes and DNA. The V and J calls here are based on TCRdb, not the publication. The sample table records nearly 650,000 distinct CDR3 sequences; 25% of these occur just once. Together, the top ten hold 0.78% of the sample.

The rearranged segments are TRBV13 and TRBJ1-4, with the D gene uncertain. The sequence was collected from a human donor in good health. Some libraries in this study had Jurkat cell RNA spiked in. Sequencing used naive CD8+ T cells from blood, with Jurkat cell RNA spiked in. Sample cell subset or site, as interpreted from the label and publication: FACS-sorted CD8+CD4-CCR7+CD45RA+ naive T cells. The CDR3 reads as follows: CASSLVVVGELFF. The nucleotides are TGTGCCAGCAGCTTAGTCGTGGTTGGGGAACTGTTTTTT.